The clone carrying this TCR beta chain occurred a few times. This sample is part of a study of blood T cell repertoires in COVID-19. Overall study context: Samples came from the United States, Italy and Spain, spanning acute and convalescent COVID-19. PBMCs, B-cell-depleted T cells, or T cells provided the cDNA or gDNA that made up the material.

Generated by immunoSEQ multiplex PCR, the TCRdb table keeps only in-frame clones and is missing some. This table has roughly 90,000 clones, approximately 80% appearing once. Sequenced input: peripheral blood. This receptor was taken from a human donor in a cohort sampled during active COVID-19.

CDR3 protein: CASSLSGGAAHEQFF. CDR3 DNA sequence: TGTGCCAGCAGCTTATCCGGGGGGGCCGCCCATGAGCAGTTCTTC. The rearrangement joins TRBV7-3 to TRBJ2-1; TRBD2 matches 8 bases. Germline V gives CDR1 SGHTA, CDR2 FQGTGA. The trim removed 2 bases at V and 8 bases at J, leaving 8 bases unmatched. The CDR3 spans 15 residues. Based on the CDR3 plus reference TRBV7-3 and TRBJ2-1, the full variable domain is GAGVSQTPSNKVTEKGKYVELRCDPISGHTALYWYRQSLGQGPEFLIYFQGTGAADDSGLPNDRFFAVRPEGSVSTLKIQRTERGDSAVYLCASSLSGGAAHEQFFGPGTRLTVL.